Following are 32 T cell receptor beta chains from one sample sequenced in a study of blood T cell repertoires in COVID-19. The repertoire was sequenced with immunoSEQ multiplex PCR; TCRdb's copy has only in-frame clones and lacks some. This table holds 200,000 to 300,000 clones, roughly 86% found once. The sequencing input was peripheral blood. Receptors were obtained from a woman aged 80 or older with COVID-19, enrolled during active disease.

The genes are TRBV24-1 and TRBJ2-7, with 8 bases aligning to TRBD1. Losses at the gene ends were 4 bases for V and 5 bases for J; bases not matched to a gene: 6. Germline V CDR1 and CDR2: KGHDR, SFDVKD. The CDR3 covers 14 residues. Written as DNA, the CDR3 is TGTGCCACCAGTGACCTAAGGACAGGGAACGAGCAGTACTTC. Translating it yields CATSDLRTGNEQYF.

This sequence joins TRBV10-3 and TRBJ2-3, with 8 bases lining up with TRBD2. V was pared by 5 bases and J by 4 bases, with 11 bases of the junction left unmatched. The CDR3 is made up of 16 amino acids. Germline CDR1 ENHRY, CDR2 SYGVKD. This CDR3 is CAISRISGLVSDTQYF. CDR3 sequence (DNA): TGTGCCATCAGTCGAATCTCGGGACTAGTCTCAGATACGCAGTATTTT.

The rearrangement links TRBV5-1 to TRBJ1-5, with 7 positions matching TRBD1. The germline V gene has CDR1 SGHRS and CDR2 YFSETQ. The V segment lost 0 bases and the J segment 4 bases; nucleotides outside the gene matches: 4. The CDR3 runs 15 residues. Written as DNA, the CDR3 is TGCGCCAGCAGCTTGGATGGGACAGTTAATCAGCCCCAGCATTTT. Translating gives CASSLDGTVNQPQHF. Variable domain in full (rest from reference TRBV5-1 and TRBJ1-5): KAGVTQTPRYLIKTRGQQVTLSCSPISGHRSVSWYQQTPGQGLQFLFEYFSETQRNKGNFPGRFSGRQFSNSRSEMNVSTLELGDSALYLCASSLDGTVNQPQHFGDGTRLSIL.

Regarding this clone: In the same sample, other DNA sequences code for this CDR3. V is TRBV5-1 and J is TRBJ2-1, with D possibly matching TRBD2 (6 bases). The V gene lost 0 bases and the J gene lost 1 base, with 8 bases spanning the gap. Per the germline V gene, CDR1 is SGHRS and CDR2 is YFSETQ. CDR3 length: 15 amino acids. As DNA, the CDR3 is TGCGCCAGCAGCTTGGCGGGGGAGTCCTACAATGAGCAGTTCTTC. Protein sequence: CASSLAGESYNEQFF.

V and J are TRBV12-2 and TRBJ1-6; the listed D gene, TRBD1, was not tested against the DNA. TRBV12-2 is classified as a pseudogene. This CDR3 is 22 amino acids long. In DNA form, the CDR3 reads TGTGCAAGTCGCTTCCCCTCTGGAGGACAGGTCCTCCTAACGATCTATAATTCACCCCTCCACTTT. Translation: CASRFPSGGQVLLTIYNSPLHF.

This clone was seen a single time. This rearrangement joins TRBV18 to TRBJ2-6; D is undetermined. This CDR3 has 17 amino acids. Germline V gene lookup returns CDR1 KGHSH and CDR2 LQKENI. The V gene lost 1 base and the J gene lost 2 bases, with 12 bases spanning the gap. Here the CDR3 reads CASSPLATRAGANVLTF. CDR3 in DNA: TGTGCCAGCTCACCACTGGCTACCCGGGCTGGGGCCAACGTCCTGACTTTC.

V gene TRBV7-2 combines with J gene TRBJ1-2; the match to TRBD1 covers 7 bases. Germline lookup yields CDR1 SGHTA and CDR2 FQGNSA. The CDR3 length is 13 residues. The V and J ends lost 5 bases and 3 bases, in that order; junction bases with no gene match: 3. The CDR3 DNA sequence: TGTGCCAGCAGCCCCGGGACAGACTATGGCTACACCTTC. Translated: CASSPGTDYGYTF.

The table lists this clone with a count of one. The genes are TRBV30 and TRBJ1-3; D gene uncertain. This CDR3 spans 14 amino acids. Germline V CDR1 and CDR2: GTSNPN, SVGIG (reference sequence). The germline V and J ends were trimmed by 3 bases and 4 bases, with 13 bases remaining between them. DNA for the CDR3: TGTGCCTGGAGCCCAGGTGGGCCAGGAAACACCATATATTTT. This translates into CAWSPGGPGNTIYF.

The genes are TRBV3-1 (or the pseudogene TRBV3-2) and TRBJ1-1; tentative D call: TRBD1 (6 bases). Germline CDR1 is LGHDT and CDR2 is YNNKEL (reference sequence). This CDR3 contains 15 residues. V was pared by 6 bases and J by 0 bases, with 14 bases between. CDR3 bases: TGTGCCAGCAGACAGAAGGGGGGGCTGAACACTGAAGCTTTCTTT. Its protein product is CASRQKGGLNTEAFF.

V usage is TRBV3-1 (or the pseudogene TRBV3-2) and J usage is TRBJ1-2; the D gene is possibly TRBD1 (5 bases). Germline V lookup: CDR1 LGHDT, CDR2 YNNKEL (reference sequence). V dropped 4 bases and J dropped 4 bases, with 16 bases sitting between them. The CDR3 covers 15 residues. The CDR3 coding sequence is TGTGCCAGCAGCCCATTCCAGGGCGGCAGCTATGGCTACACCTTC. Translated, it gives CASSPFQGGSYGYTF.

The chain recombines TRBV28 with TRBJ1-6, with 9 bases matching TRBD1. The trim removed 5 bases at V and 10 bases at J, leaving 6 bases unmatched. In germline, CDR1 is MDHEN, CDR2 SYDVKM. The CDR3 spans 14 residues. Written as DNA, the CDR3 is TGTGCCAGCAGTGCCACAGGGGGCTTATCACCCCTCCACTTT. Amino acid sequence: CASSATGGLSPLHF.

The chain recombines TRBV7-9 with TRBJ2-7; 10 nucleotides line up with TRBD1. Losses at the gene ends were 7 bases for V and 6 bases for J; bases not matched to a gene: 3. The germline V gene has CDR1 SEHNR and CDR2 FQNEAQ (reference sequence). This CDR3 region has 12 residues. The chain's CDR3 is CASTWTGGEQYF. The CDR3 bases are TGTGCCAGCACCTGGACAGGGGGCGAGCAGTACTTC. Variable domain in full (rest from reference TRBV7-9 and TRBJ2-7): DTGVSQNPRHKITKRGQNVTFRCDPISEHNRLYWYRQTLGQGPEFLTYFQNEAQLEKSRLLSDRFSAERPKGSFSTLEIQRTEQGDSAMYLCASTWTGGEQYFGPGTRLTVT.

This chain links TRBV6-2 or TRBV6-3 with TRBJ2-7, with D maybe TRBD1 (6 bases). The CDR3 is 14 residues long. V was clipped by 2 bases and J by 10 bases, with 18 bases between them. The germline V gene encodes CDR1 MNHEY and CDR2 SVGEGT. The CDR3 sequence: CASSYDRTVEAQYF. CDR3 nucleotide sequence: TGTGCCAGCAGTTACGATAGGACAGTTGAAGCCCAGTACTTC.

In DNA, the CDR3 is TGTGCCAGCAGCCCTAGACAGGGGGCAGAGGGCTACACCTTC. Translating it yields CASSPRQGAEGYTF. This chain uses TRBV28 with TRBJ1-2, with 10 positions matching TRBD1. Trimming removed 6 bases from V and 8 bases from J; junction bases left unmatched: 9. In germline, CDR1 is MDHEN, CDR2 SYDVKM. The CDR3 runs 14 residues.

Only one count was recorded for this clone. The chain uses TRBV30 and TRBJ1-5; possible D gene TRBD1, 6 bases. Germline V lookup: CDR1 GTSNPN, CDR2 SVGIG (reference sequence). V lost 5 bases and J 4 bases, leaving 12 bases between the germline ends. The CDR3 runs to 13 residues. CDR3 sequence reads: CAWGEDRNQPQHF. The CDR3 DNA is TGTGCCTGGGGGGAGGACAGAAATCAGCCCCAGCATTTT. Complete variable domain (other parts from reference TRBV30 and TRBJ1-5): SQTIHQWPATLVQPVGSPLSLECTVEGTSNPNLYWYRQAAGRGLQLLFYSVGIGQISSEVPQNLSASRPQDRQFILSSKKLLLSDSGFYLCAWGEDRNQPQHFGDGTRLSIL.

The chain is built from TRBV19 and TRBJ1-2, with a possible D match to TRBD1 (6 bases). The CDR3 is made up of 15 amino acids. The germline V and J ends were trimmed by 0 bases and 2 bases, with 10 bases remaining between them. The germline V gene encodes CDR1 LNHDA and CDR2 SQIVND (reference sequence). CDR3 sequence (DNA): TGTGCCAGTAGTATAGACGGACAGAAAAACTATGGCTACACCTTC. Translation: CASSIDGQKNYGYTF. Filled out from reference TRBV19 and TRBJ1-2, the complete variable domain reads DGGITQSPKYLFRKEGQNVTLSCEQNLNHDAMYWYRQDPGQGLRLIYYSQIVNDFQKGDIAEGYSVSREKKESFPLTVTSAQKNPTAFYLCASSIDGQKNYGYTFGSGTRLTVV.

The rearrangement joins TRBV6-2 or TRBV6-3 to TRBJ2-5; 12 positions match TRBD2. Germline CDR1 is MNHEY and CDR2 is SVGEGT. The CDR3 has 14 residues. Trimming cost V 5 bases and J 13 bases; bases outside gene matches: 11. CDR3 amino acids: CASSPTSGGYYSYF. The CDR3 DNA reads as TGTGCCAGCAGTCCCACTAGCGGGGGGTACTATTCGTACTTC.

The genes are TRBV29-1 and TRBJ1-2; D might be TRBD1 (6 bases). This CDR3 comprises 13 residues. Germline CDR1 and CDR2: SQVTM and ANQGSEA. V was clipped by 4 bases and J by 4 bases, with 13 bases between them. CDR3 residues: CSVGGRGAYGYTF. As DNA, the CDR3 is TGCAGCGTTGGCGGCAGGGGCGCCTATGGCTACACCTTC.

The V call is TRBV27, the J call TRBJ2-3, with 9 bases aligning to TRBD2. The V gene's germline CDR1 is MNHEY and CDR2 SMNVEV (reference sequence). Unmatched junction bases numbered 2, after V lost 4 bases and J lost 0 bases. This CDR3 has 15 amino acids. The CDR3 nucleotides are TGTGCCAGCAGTTCAGCGGGGGGAAGCACAGATACGCAGTATTTT. It codes for CASSSAGGSTDTQYF.

The CDR3 coding sequence is TGTGCCAGCAGCGTAGGACCACAGCTCATGAACACTGAAGCTTTCTTT. Translating gives CASSVGPQLMNTEAFF. V usage is TRBV9 and J usage is TRBJ1-1; no firm D call. V lost 0 bases to trimming and J lost 0 bases, with 12 bases between them. The germline V gene encodes CDR1 SGDLS and CDR2 YYNGEE. This CDR3 comprises 16 residues.

The V and J genes are TRBV6-5 and TRBJ1-5, with D maybe TRBD1 (5 bases). From germline, CDR1 is MNHEY and CDR2 SVGAGI. The CDR3 sequence is 15 residues long. V dropped 7 bases and J dropped 0 bases, with 13 bases sitting between them. CDR3 in amino acids: CASKMGGSSNQPQHF. CDR3 coding DNA: TGTGCCAGCAAGATGGGGGGTAGTAGCAATCAGCCCCAGCATTTT.

The CDR3: CASSAGQGPSGANVLTF. The CDR3, as DNA: TGTGCCAGCAGTGCCGGACAGGGCCCCTCTGGGGCCAACGTCCTGACTTTC. V is TRBV2 and J is TRBJ2-6, with TRBD1 matching over 8 bases. From germline, CDR1 is SNHLY and CDR2 FYNNEI. Trimming took 4 bases from V and 0 from J; bases not matched to a gene: 5. The length of the CDR3 is 17 residues.

The chain combines TRBV24-1 with TRBJ2-3; 12 bases align to TRBD2. The CDR3 is 16 residues long. Looked up from germline, CDR1 is KGHDR and CDR2 is SFDVKD. The V and J ends lost 5 bases and 3 bases, in that order; junction bases with no gene match: 5. The CDR3 DNA follows: TGTGCCACCAGTGGCCTGACTAGCGGGGGAACAGATACGCAGTATTTT. It specifies CATSGLTSGGTDTQYF.

The chain recombines TRBV5-5 with TRBJ2-3; 10 nucleotides line up with TRBD1. Germline loops: CDR1 SGHKS, CDR2 YYEKEE (reference sequence). J was trimmed by 1 base and V by 4 bases; bases with no gene match: 9. CDR3 length equals 17 residues. The CDR3 region is CASSHRTGGDGTDTQYF. The CDR3 bases are TGTGCCAGCAGCCACCGGACAGGGGGTGATGGCACAGATACGCAGTATTTT.

The V and J genes are TRBV18 and TRBJ2-6; possible D gene TRBD1, 5 bases. Germline values: CDR1 KGHSH, CDR2 LQKENI. V was cut by 7 bases and J by 1 base, with 8 bases left in between. CDR3 length: 14 residues. This chain's CDR3 is CASCQGSGANVLTF. The DNA for the CDR3 is TGTGCCAGCTGCCAGGGATCTGGGGCCAACGTCCTGACTTTC.

The chain recombines TRBV12-3 or TRBV12-4 with TRBJ2-5, with D perhaps TRBD2 (7 bases). The CDR3 covers 13 residues. Deletions cut 5 bases from V and 5 bases from J, with 12 bases between. CDR3 amino acids: CASSRGGEETQYF. For the CDR3, the DNA is TGTGCCAGCAGTAGGGGGGGGGAGGAGACCCAGTACTTC.

The rearrangement uses TRBV19 and TRBJ2-3; tentatively, D is TRBD1 (5 bases). V was cut by 7 bases and J by 2 bases, with 16 bases left in between. The CDR3 sequence is 15 residues long. CDR1 is LNHDA, CDR2 SQIVND, per germline (reference sequence). The CDR3 DNA is TGTGCCAGTACCTGGGGCCCTGTGGCCACAGATACGCAGTATTTT. Translated, it gives CASTWGPVATDTQYF.

This sequence joins TRBV6-5 and TRBJ1-5; 7 positions agree with TRBD1. This CDR3 is built from 14 residues. Germline V gene lookup returns CDR1 MNHEY and CDR2 SVGAGI. V shed 6 bases and J 7 bases; nucleotides not matched to a gene: 9. This CDR3 is CASSQTGVGQPQHF. Here the CDR3 DNA reads TGTGCCAGCAGCCAAACAGGGGTTGGCCAGCCCCAGCATTTT.

The chain recombines TRBV5-5 with TRBJ2-7, with 10 bases that match TRBD1. V lost 4 bases and J lost 1; bases outside the gene matches: 11. This CDR3 is 17 amino acids long. Germline CDR1 reads SGHKS; CDR2 reads YYEKEE (reference sequence). This chain's CDR3 is CASSTEGGTGASYEQYF. CDR3 nucleotide sequence: TGTGCCAGCAGCACAGAGGGGGGGACAGGGGCATCCTACGAGCAGTACTTC.

Comment on this clone: Its ends do not fully match the called genes, so a read error is possible. CDR3 protein: CASSLAGPSYEQYF. The CDR3 DNA sequence: TGTGCCAGCAGCCTAGCCGGTCCTTCCTACGAGCAGTACTTC. The V call is TRBV7-9, the J call TRBJ2-7; D possibly corresponds to TRBD2 (5 bases). Germline CDR1 reads SEHNR; CDR2 reads FQNEAQ (reference sequence). CDR3 size: 14 residues.

The chain joins TRBV5-1 to TRBJ2-7, with 9 positions matching TRBD1. This CDR3 region has 14 residues. V shed 4 bases, J shed 2 bases, and the junction held 4 bases outside the gene matches. CDR1 and CDR2 (germline): SGHRS, YFSETQ. CDR3 nucleotide sequence: TGCGCCAGCAGCGGGGGACAGGGCCCCTACGAGCAGTACTTC. Its translation: CASSGGQGPYEQYF.

The chain joins TRBV6-4 to TRBJ2-1, with unresolved D. The CDR3 length is 17 residues. The germline gives CDR1 MRHNA, CDR2 SNTAGT. Trimming left V 5 bases short and J 9 bases short, with 26 bases between. Here the CDR3 reads CASSPEIASAVAGEQFF. The DNA of the CDR3 is TGTGCCAGCAGTCCGGAAATAGCCAGCGCCGTAGCTGGTGAGCAGTTCTTC.